This T cell receptor beta chain originates from a study of cytomegalovirus exposure and HLA in healthy donors. Study results and limitations: Being productive about 87% or about 30% of the time was typical of most TCR beta V segments in an earlier analysis.

Of note for this clone: Its antigen remains unidentified.

CDR1 is MRHNA and CDR2 is SNTAGT in the germline V gene. The CDR3 has 16 residues. Between the trimmed V and J ends, which lost 1 base and 5 bases, there was a span of 16 bases. The PCR employed 60 Vbeta primers together with 13 Jbeta primers. The table came from immunoSEQ multiplex PCR; TCRdb's copy has only in-frame clones and leaves some out. The sample has more than 130,000 clones. Sequencing was carried out using PBMCs. V gene TRBV6-4 combines with J gene TRBJ2-3, with D possibly being TRBD2 (5 bases). The clonotype originates from a man aged 40-50 years in good health and CMV-seronegative. The CDR3 DNA sequence: TGTGCCAGCAGTGACTGGATATCGGCCGGGGTAGATACGCAGTATTTT. This codes for CASSDWISAGVDTQYF.